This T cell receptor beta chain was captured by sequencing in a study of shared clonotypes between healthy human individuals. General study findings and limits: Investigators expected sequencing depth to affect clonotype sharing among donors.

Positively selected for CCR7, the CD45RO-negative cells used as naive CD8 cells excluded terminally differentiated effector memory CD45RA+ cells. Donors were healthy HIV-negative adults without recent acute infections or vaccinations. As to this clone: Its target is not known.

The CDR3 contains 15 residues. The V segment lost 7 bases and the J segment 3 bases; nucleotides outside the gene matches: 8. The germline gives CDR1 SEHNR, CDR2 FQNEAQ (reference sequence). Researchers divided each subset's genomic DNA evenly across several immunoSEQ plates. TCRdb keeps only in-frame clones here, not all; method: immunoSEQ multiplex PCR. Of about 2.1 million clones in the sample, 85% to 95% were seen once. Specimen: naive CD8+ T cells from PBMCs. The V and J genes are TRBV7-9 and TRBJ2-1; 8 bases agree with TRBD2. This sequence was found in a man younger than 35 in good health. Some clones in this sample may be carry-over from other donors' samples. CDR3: CASIMGAGGYNEQFF. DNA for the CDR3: TGTGCCAGCATCATGGGGGCGGGAGGCTACAATGAGCAGTTCTTC.